This T cell receptor (beta chain) was identified in a study of blood T cell repertoires in COVID-19. Across the whole study: The origin of the acute and convalescent COVID-19 samples was the United States, Italy and Spain. The analysed material was cDNA or gDNA that came from T cells, B-cell-depleted T cells, or PBMCs.

CDR3 length: 15 residues. The germline gives CDR1 MNHEY, CDR2 SVGEGT. V lost 6 bases, J lost 0 bases, and 12 bases lay in between. Original methodology: Amplification of reference gene primers was used by the study to estimate nucleated cell counts. Using immunoSEQ multiplex PCR, the repertoire was profiled, and TCRdb retains in-frame clones only, with some absent. The V and J calls and clone size come from that table; D and trimming were worked out from the DNA. The sample consists of around 280,000 clones, approximately 90% of them appearing once. The J gene is TRBJ2-1, the V gene TRBV6-2 or TRBV6-3; TRBD2 is a possible D gene (6 bases). Sequenced: peripheral blood. The TCR originated in a woman between 50 and 59 years old who had recovered from COVID-19. The CDR3 DNA is TGTGCCAGCAGCCGGGACTTCAGCTCCTACAATGAGCAGTTCTTC. Translation gives CASSRDFSSYNEQFF.